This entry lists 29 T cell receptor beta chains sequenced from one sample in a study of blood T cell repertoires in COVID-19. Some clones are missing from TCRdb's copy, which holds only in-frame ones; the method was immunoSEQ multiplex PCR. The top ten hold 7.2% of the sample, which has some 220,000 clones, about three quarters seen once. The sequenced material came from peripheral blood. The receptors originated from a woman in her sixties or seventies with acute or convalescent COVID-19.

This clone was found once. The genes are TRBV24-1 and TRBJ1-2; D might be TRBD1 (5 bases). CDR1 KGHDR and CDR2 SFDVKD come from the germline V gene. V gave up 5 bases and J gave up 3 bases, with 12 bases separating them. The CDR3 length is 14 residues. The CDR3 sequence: CATSGTGDYYGYTF. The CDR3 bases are TGTGCCACCAGTGGCACGGGGGATTACTATGGCTACACCTTC.

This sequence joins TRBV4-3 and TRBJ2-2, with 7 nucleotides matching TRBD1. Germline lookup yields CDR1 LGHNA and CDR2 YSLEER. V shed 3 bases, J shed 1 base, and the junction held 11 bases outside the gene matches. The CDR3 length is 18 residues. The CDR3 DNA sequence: TGCGCCAGCAGCCAGGCGTCCCGAGGGGGCTTGAACACCGGGGAGCTGTTTTTT. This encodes CASSQASRGGLNTGELFF.

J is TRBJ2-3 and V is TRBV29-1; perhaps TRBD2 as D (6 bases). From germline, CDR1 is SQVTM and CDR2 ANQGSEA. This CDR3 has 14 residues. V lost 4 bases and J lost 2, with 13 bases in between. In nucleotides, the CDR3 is TGCAGCGTTGTGGGCGGGGCGTTCACAGATACGCAGTATTTT. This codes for CSVVGGAFTDTQYF.

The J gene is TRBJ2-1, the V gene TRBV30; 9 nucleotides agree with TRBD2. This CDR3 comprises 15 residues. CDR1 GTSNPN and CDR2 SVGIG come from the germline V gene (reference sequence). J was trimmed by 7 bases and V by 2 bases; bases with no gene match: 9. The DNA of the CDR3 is TGTGCCTGGAGTTGGGCGGGGGGGAGGAGAAATGAGCAGTTCTTC. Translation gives CAWSWAGGRRNEQFF.

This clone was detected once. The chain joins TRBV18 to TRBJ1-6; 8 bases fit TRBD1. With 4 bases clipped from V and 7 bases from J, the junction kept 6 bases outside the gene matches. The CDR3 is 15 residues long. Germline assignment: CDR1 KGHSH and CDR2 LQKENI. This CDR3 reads CASSRKDRANSPLHF. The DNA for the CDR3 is TGTGCCAGCTCACGCAAGGACAGGGCCAATTCACCCCTCCACTTT.

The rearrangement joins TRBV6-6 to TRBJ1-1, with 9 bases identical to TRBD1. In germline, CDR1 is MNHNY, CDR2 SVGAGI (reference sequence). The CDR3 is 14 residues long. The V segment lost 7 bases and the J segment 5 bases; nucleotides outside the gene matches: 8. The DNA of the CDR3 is TGTGCCAGCAACGGACAGGGGCTAGGGACTGAAGCTTTCTTT. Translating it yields CASNGQGLGTEAFF.

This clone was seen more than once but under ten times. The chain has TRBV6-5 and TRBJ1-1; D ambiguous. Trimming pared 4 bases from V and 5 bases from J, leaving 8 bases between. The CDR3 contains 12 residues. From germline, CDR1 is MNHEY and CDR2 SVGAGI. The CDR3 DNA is TGTGCCAGCAGTTCCTCTAGTACTGAAGCTTTCTTT. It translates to CASSSSSTEAFF.

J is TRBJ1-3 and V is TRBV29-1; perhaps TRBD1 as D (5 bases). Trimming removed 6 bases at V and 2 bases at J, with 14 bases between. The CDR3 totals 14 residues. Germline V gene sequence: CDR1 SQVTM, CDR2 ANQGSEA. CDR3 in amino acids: CSVLGVETGNTIYF. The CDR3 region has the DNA TGCAGCGTCCTAGGGGTGGAAACTGGAAACACCATATATTTT.

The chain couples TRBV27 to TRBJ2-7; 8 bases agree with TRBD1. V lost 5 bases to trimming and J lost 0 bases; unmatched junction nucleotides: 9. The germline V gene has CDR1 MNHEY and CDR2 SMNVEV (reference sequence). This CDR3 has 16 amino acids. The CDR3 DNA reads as TGTGCCAGCAGTCCCCTCCGGACAGGGAGCTCCTACGAGCAGTACTTC. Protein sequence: CASSPLRTGSSYEQYF.

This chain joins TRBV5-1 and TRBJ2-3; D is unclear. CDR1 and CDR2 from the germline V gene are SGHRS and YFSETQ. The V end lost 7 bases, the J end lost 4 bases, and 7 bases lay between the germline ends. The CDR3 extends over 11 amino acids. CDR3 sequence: CASSFPDTQYF. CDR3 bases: TGCGCCAGCTCCTTCCCAGATACGCAGTATTTT.

The DNA of the CDR3 is TGTGCCAGCAGGATGACAGGGGGCACTGAAGCTTTCTTT. Translation gives CASRMTGGTEAFF. The rearrangement links TRBV14 to TRBJ1-1, with 9 bases aligning to TRBD1. Germline-derived CDR1 and CDR2 are SGHDN and FVKESK. J lost 4 bases, V lost 6 bases, and 3 bases had no gene match. The CDR3 length is 13 residues.

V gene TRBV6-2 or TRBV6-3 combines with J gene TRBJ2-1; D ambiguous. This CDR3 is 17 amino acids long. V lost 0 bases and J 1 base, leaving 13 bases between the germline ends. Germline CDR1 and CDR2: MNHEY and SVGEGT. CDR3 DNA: TGTGCCAGCAGTTACTCCCTTTTGAGGCCGTCCTACAATGAGCAGTTCTTC. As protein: CASSYSLLRPSYNEQFF.

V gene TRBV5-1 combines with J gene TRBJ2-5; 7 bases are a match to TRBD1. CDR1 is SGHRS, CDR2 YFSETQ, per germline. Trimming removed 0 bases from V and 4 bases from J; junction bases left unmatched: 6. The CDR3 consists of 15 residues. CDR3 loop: CASSLGQGGVETQYF. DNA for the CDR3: TGCGCCAGCAGCTTGGGACAGGGTGGCGTAGAGACCCAGTACTTC.

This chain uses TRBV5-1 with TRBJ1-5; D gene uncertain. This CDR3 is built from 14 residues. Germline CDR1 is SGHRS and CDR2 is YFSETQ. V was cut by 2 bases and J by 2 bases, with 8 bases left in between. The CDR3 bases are TGCGCCAGCAGCTTTTCACCGGGCAATCAGCCCCAGCATTTT. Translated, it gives CASSFSPGNQPQHF.

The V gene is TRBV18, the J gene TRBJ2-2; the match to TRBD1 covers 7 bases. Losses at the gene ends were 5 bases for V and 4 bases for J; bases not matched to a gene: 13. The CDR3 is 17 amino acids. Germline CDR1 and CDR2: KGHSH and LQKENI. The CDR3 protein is CASSSFPGQRATGELFF. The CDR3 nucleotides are TGTGCCAGCTCATCTTTTCCGGGACAGCGTGCCACCGGGGAGCTGTTTTTT.

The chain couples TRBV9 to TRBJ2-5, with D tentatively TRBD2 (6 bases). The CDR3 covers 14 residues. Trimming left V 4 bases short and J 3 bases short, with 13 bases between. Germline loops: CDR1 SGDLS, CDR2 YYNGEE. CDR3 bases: TGTGCCAGCAGCCACGGGGGTGTAGAAGAGACCCAGTACTTC. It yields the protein CASSHGGVEETQYF.

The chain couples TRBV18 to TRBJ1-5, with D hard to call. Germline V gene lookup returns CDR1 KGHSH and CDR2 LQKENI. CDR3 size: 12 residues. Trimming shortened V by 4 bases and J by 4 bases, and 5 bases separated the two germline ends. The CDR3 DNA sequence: TGTGCCAGCTCACGGGAGAATCAGCCCCAGCATTTT. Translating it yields CASSRENQPQHF.

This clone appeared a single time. DNA of the CDR3: TGTGCCAGCAGCTTGCGGGGTCCTGGGGCCAACGTCCTGACTTTC. This encodes CASSLRGPGANVLTF. The gene calls are TRBV5-4 and TRBJ2-6, with D possibly being TRBD2 (5 bases). This CDR3 is 15 amino acids long. CDR1 and CDR2 from the germline V gene are SGHNT and YYREEE (reference sequence). V was pared by 1 base and J by 2 bases, with 7 bases between.

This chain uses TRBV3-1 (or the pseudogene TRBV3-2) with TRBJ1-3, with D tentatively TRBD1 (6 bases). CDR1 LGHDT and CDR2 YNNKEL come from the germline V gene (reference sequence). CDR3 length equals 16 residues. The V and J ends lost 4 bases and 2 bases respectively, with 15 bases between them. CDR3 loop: CASSPAGGATGNTIYF. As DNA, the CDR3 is TGTGCCAGCAGCCCAGCCGGGGGGGCTACTGGAAACACCATATATTTT.

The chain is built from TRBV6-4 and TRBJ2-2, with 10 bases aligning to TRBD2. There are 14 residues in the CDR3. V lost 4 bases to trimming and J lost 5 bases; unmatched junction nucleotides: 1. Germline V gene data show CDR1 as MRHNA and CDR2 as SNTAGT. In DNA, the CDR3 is TGTGCCAGCAGTGGACTAGCGGGTACCGGGGAGCTGTTTTTT. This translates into CASSGLAGTGELFF.

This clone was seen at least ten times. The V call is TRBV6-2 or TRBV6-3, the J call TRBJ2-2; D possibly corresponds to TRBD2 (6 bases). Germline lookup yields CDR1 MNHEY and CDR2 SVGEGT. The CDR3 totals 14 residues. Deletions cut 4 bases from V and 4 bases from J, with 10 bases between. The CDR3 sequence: CASSWEDGTGELFF. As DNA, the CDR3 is TGTGCCAGCAGTTGGGAGGACGGCACCGGGGAGCTGTTTTTT.

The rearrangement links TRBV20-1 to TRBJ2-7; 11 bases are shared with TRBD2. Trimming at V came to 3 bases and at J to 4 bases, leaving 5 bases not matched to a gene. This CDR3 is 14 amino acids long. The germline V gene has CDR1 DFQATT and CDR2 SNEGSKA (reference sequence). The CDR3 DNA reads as TGCAGTGCTAGTGATAGCGGGGGGGCGTACGAGCAGTACTTC. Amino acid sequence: CSASDSGGAYEQYF.

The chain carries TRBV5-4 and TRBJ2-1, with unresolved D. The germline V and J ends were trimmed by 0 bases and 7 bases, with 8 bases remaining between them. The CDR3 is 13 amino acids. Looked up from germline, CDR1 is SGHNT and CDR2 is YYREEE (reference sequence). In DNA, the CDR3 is TGTGCCAGCAGCTTGGACACCCCAAATGAGCAGTTCTTC. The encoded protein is CASSLDTPNEQFF.

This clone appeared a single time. The CDR3 is CAISEGGQGPSGANVLTF. In DNA, the CDR3 is TGTGCCATCAGTGAGGGAGGGCAGGGACCCTCTGGGGCCAACGTCCTGACTTTC. V usage is TRBV10-3 and J usage is TRBJ2-6; a possible D gene is TRBD2 (6 bases). V lost 2 bases and J lost 0, with 14 bases in between. The CDR3 is 18 residues long. Germline CDR1 ENHRY, CDR2 SYGVKD.

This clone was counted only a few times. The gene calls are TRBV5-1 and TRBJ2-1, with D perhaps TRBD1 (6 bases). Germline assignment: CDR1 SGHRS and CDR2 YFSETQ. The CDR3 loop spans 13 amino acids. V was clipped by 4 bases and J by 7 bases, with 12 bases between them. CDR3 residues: CASSTERGNEQFF. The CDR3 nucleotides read TGCGCCAGCAGCACGGAAAGGGGGAATGAGCAGTTCTTC. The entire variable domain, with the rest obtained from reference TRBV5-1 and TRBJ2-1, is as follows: KAGVTQTPRYLIKTRGQQVTLSCSPISGHRSVSWYQQTPGQGLQFLFEYFSETQRNKGNFPGRFSGRQFSNSRSEMNVSTLELGDSALYLCASSTERGNEQFFGPGTRLTVL.

DNA of the CDR3: TGTGCCAGCAGCCACAAACGGACAGATAGGTACACCTTC. Its translation: CASSHKRTDRYTF. The chain links TRBV3-1 (or the pseudogene TRBV3-2) to TRBJ1-2; the D gene is possibly TRBD1 (6 bases). Looked up from germline, CDR1 is LGHDT and CDR2 is YNNKEL (reference sequence). Trimming left V 3 bases short and J 11 bases short, with 16 bases between. CDR3 length: 13 amino acids.

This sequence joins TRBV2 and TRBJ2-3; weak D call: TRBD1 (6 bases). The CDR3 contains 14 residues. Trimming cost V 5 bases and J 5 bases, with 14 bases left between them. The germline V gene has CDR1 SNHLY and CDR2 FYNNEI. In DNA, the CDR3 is TGTGCCAGCAGTTTTCATACAGGGAGAGATACGCAGTATTTT. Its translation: CASSFHTGRDTQYF.

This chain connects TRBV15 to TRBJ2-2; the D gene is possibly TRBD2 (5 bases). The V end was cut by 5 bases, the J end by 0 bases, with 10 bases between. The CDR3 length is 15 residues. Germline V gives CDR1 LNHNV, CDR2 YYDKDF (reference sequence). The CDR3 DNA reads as TGTGCCACCAGCGGAGGTAATTCGAACACCGGGGAGCTGTTTTTT. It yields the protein CATSGGNSNTGELFF.

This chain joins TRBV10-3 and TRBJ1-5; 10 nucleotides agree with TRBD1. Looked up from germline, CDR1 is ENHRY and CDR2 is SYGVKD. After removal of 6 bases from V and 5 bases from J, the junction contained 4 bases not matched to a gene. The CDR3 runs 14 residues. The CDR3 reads CAIRAGTGDQPQHF. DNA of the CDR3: TGTGCCATCAGAGCCGGGACAGGGGATCAGCCCCAGCATTTT.